This T cell receptor (beta chain) was profiled in a study of shared clonotypes between healthy human individuals. CD45RO-negative, CCR7-selected cells formed the naive CD8 fraction, which excluded terminally differentiated effector memory CD45RA+ cells. Using immunoSEQ multiplex PCR, the repertoire was profiled, and TCRdb retains in-frame clones only, with some absent. The data contain millions of clones, about 92% of them singletons. V shed 5 bases and J 8 bases; nucleotides not matched to a gene: 10. The CDR3 is 14 residues long. CDR1 GTSNPN and CDR2 SVGIG come from the germline V gene (reference sequence).

The specimen was naive CD8+ T cells from PBMCs. The gene calls are TRBV30 and TRBJ2-1; TRBD2 aligns across 9 bases. This receptor was obtained from a man younger than 30 in good health. Some clones in this sample may be carry-over from other donors' samples. CDR3 sequence reads: CAWVAGESFYEQFF. In DNA form, the CDR3 reads TGTGCCTGGGTAGCGGGAGAGAGTTTCTATGAGCAGTTCTTC.